This passage covers 18 T cell receptor beta chains from one sample sequenced in a study of cytomegalovirus exposure and HLA in healthy donors (dated by TCRdb to 2016 to 2017). Libraries were made using the immunoSEQ multiplex PCR assay. The multiplex PCR relied on a mix of 60 forward primers for TCR Vbeta segments and 13 reverse primers for TCR Jbeta segments. This immuneACCESS table, as held by TCRdb, lists in-frame sequences with V and J called but not all clones. Of the missing ones, under half trace to an unresolved V gene in checked studies; the others have no known cause. Across this sample there are approximately 100,000 clones, with over 65% seen only once. The top ten hold 16% of the sample. The sequenced material came from PBMCs. The receptor source for this set is a man aged 55 to 70 in good health and CMV-seropositive.

The chain couples TRBV7-9 to TRBJ2-3; TRBD2 is a possible D gene (7 bases). The germline CDR1 and CDR2 sequences are SEHNR and FQNEAQ (reference sequence). V gave up 3 bases and J gave up 4 bases, with 17 bases separating them. The CDR3 has 16 amino acids. CDR3 in amino acids: CASSFGGGARADTQYF. The CDR3 coding sequence is TGTGCCAGCAGCTTCGGTGGGGGGGCGAGGGCAGATACGCAGTATTTT.

V usage is TRBV21-1 and J usage is TRBJ1-4. TRBV21-1 is a recognized pseudogene. This CDR3 is 18 amino acids long. CDR3 in DNA: TGTGCCAGCAGCAAAGGGGTCGGGGAATTGGGAGCTAATGAAAAACTGTTTTTT. It codes for CASSKGVGELGANEKLFF.

CDR3 region: CASSPGQIQETQYF. In DNA form, the CDR3 reads TGCGCCAGCAGCCCCGGACAGATCCAAGAGACCCAGTACTTC. This chain joins TRBV5-1 and TRBJ2-5; maybe TRBD1 (6 bases). The V end was cut by 4 bases, the J end by 1 base, with 11 bases between. The CDR3 runs to 14 residues. CDR1 is SGHRS, CDR2 YFSETQ, per germline.

The chain couples TRBV5-1 to TRBJ2-3; TRBD2 matches at 8 bases. Germline V lookup: CDR1 SGHRS, CDR2 YFSETQ. The CDR3 is 15 amino acids. Trimming cost V 0 bases and J 4 bases; bases outside gene matches: 4. Here the CDR3 reads CASSLAGGASDTQYF. As DNA, the CDR3 is TGCGCCAGCAGCTTGGCCGGGGGGGCATCAGATACGCAGTATTTT.

The chain is built from TRBV5-3 and TRBJ1-1; D is possibly TRBD1 (6 bases). TRBV5-3 is sorted into the ORF group, with uncertain function. CDR3 size: 14 residues. Deletions cut 0 bases from V and 5 bases from J, with 11 bases between. CDR3 amino acids: CARSLGGDRTEAFF. Written as DNA, the CDR3 is TGTGCCAGAAGCTTGGGGGGCGACAGGACTGAAGCTTTCTTT.

The chain links TRBV5-1 to TRBJ2-5; TRBD1 agrees at 10 bases. CDR3 length: 16 residues. Germline V CDR1 and CDR2: SGHRS, YFSETQ. Trimming removed 8 bases from V and 3 bases from J; junction bases left unmatched: 13. In DNA, the CDR3 is TGCGCCAGTTCGAGACAGGGGGCGCGAGAAAAAGAGACCCAGTACTTC. It translates to CASSRQGAREKETQYF.

The chain links TRBV10-3 to TRBJ2-7; TRBD2 aligns across 13 bases. The germline gives CDR1 ENHRY, CDR2 SYGVKD. Trimming cost V 6 bases and J 2 bases; bases outside gene matches: 10. This CDR3 is built from 17 residues. CDR3 protein: CAIRGQGTSGGAYEQYF. CDR3 nucleotides: TGTGCCATCAGAGGACAGGGAACTAGCGGGGGGGCCTACGAGCAGTACTTC.

The rearrangement joins TRBV11-2 to TRBJ1-5; possible D gene TRBD1, 5 bases. CDR3 length: 15 residues. The germline V and J ends were trimmed by 0 bases and 5 bases, with 11 bases remaining between them. Germline CDR1 reads SGHAT; CDR2 reads FQNNGV. CDR3 sequence: CASSLDRDGHQPQHF. CDR3 coding DNA: TGTGCCAGCAGCTTAGACAGGGATGGGCATCAGCCCCAGCATTTT. The whole variable domain, remainder taken from reference TRBV11-2 and TRBJ1-5, is EAGVAQSPRYKIIEKRQSVAFWCNPISGHATLYWYQQILGQGPKLLIQFQNNGVVDDSQLPKDRFSAERLKGVDSTLKIQPAKLEDSAVYLCASSLDRDGHQPQHFGDGTRLSIL.

The V call is TRBV29-1, the J call TRBJ2-5; 9 nucleotides line up with TRBD2. CDR1 and CDR2 from the germline V gene are SQVTM and ANQGSEA. The junction had 10 bases not matched to a gene; V was cut back by 3 bases and J by 5 bases. CDR3 length equals 15 residues. This chain's CDR3 is CSVDVVSSGVETQYF. The CDR3 DNA reads as TGCAGCGTTGACGTGGTGTCTAGCGGGGTGGAGACCCAGTACTTC.

The gene calls are TRBV9 and TRBJ2-7; 7 bases agree with TRBD1. This CDR3 comprises 14 residues. The trim removed 1 base at V and 2 bases at J, leaving 3 bases unmatched. From germline, CDR1 is SGDLS and CDR2 YYNGEE. The CDR3 region is CASSVTGTAYEQYF. CDR3 in DNA: TGTGCCAGCAGCGTAACCGGGACAGCCTACGAGCAGTACTTC.

This sequence joins TRBV30 and TRBJ1-4; D remains ambiguous. The CDR3 is 13 residues long. From germline, CDR1 is GTSNPN and CDR2 SVGIG (reference sequence). The V end was cut by 1 base, the J end by 4 bases, with 7 bases between. The CDR3 nucleotides are TGTGCCTGGAGTGCAGGCAGTAATGAAAAACTGTTTTTT. It encodes CAWSAGSNEKLFF.

J is TRBJ2-5 and V is TRBV5-8, with TRBD1 matching over 8 bases. This CDR3 region has 16 residues. Germline V gene sequence: CDR1 SGHTS, CDR2 YDEGEE. J was trimmed by 0 bases and V by 4 bases; bases with no gene match: 8. CDR3: CASSHGQGSYQETQYF. The DNA for the CDR3 is TGTGCCAGCAGCCATGGACAGGGCTCGTACCAAGAGACCCAGTACTTC.

V gene TRBV29-1 combines with J gene TRBJ2-3, with D possibly being TRBD2 (6 bases). The CDR3 spans 13 residues. CDR1 and CDR2 from the germline V gene are SQVTM and ANQGSEA. V was shortened by 6 bases and J by 2 bases, with 12 bases between the two germline ends. CDR3 DNA: TGCAGCGTCGGCGGAGGGCCCACAGATACGCAGTATTTT. This gives the protein CSVGGGPTDTQYF.

CDR3 DNA sequence: TGTGCCAGCAGGCCGCCCACAGGTCTAGGAGGCTACACCTTC. Translating gives CASRPPTGLGGYTF. The chain carries TRBV21-1 and TRBJ1-2; whether TRBD1, the table's D call, matches the DNA was not checked. TRBV21-1 is flagged as a pseudogene. The CDR3 has 14 residues.

Details on this clone: One end of the junction is discordant with germline, which a read error may explain. The chain has TRBV7-9 and TRBJ2-1, with D perhaps matching TRBD1 or TRBD2 (7 bases each). Germline loops: CDR1 SEHNR, CDR2 FQNEAQ (reference sequence). The CDR3 consists of 12 residues. The CDR3 loop reads CSSRGGLNEQFF. For the CDR3, the DNA is TGTTCCAGCAGGGGGGGTCTCAATGAGCAGTTCTTC.

CDR3 residues: CASSQPLQGADTQYF. The DNA for the CDR3 is TGTGCCAGCAGCCAGCCCCTACAGGGGGCGGATACGCAGTATTTT. The chain links TRBV14 to TRBJ2-3, with 9 bases fitting TRBD1. Germline assignment: CDR1 SGHDN and CDR2 FVKESK. CDR3 length: 15 residues. The J segment lost 6 bases and the V segment lost 3 bases, leaving 7 bases of the junction unmatched.

The chain is built from TRBV7-8 and TRBJ1-3; 7 bases fit TRBD1. This CDR3 contains 14 residues. The trim removed 7 bases at V and 4 bases at J, leaving 7 bases unmatched. Germline V gene data show CDR1 as SGHVS and CDR2 as FQNEAQ. DNA for the CDR3: TGTGCCAGCACCGAGGGGGCTTTGGGAAACACCATATATTTT. Its protein is CASTEGALGNTIYF. Filled out from reference TRBV7-8 and TRBJ1-3, the complete variable domain reads GAGVSQSPRYKVAKRGQDVALRCDPISGHVSLFWYQQALGQGPEFLTYFQNEAQLDKSGLPSDRFFAERPEGSVSTLKIQRTQQEDSAVYLCASTEGALGNTIYFGEGSWLTVV.

This clone has a single count. The CDR3 DNA follows: TGTGCCAGCAGCTTGAGGACAGGGCGAGAAAAACTGTTTTTT. Residues: CASSLRTGREKLFF. The chain employs TRBV11-1 and TRBJ1-4, with 8 bases lining up with TRBD1. The CDR3 is 14 residues long. Germline V CDR1 and CDR2: SGHAT, FQDESV (reference sequence). Trimming took 3 bases from V and 8 from J; bases not matched to a gene: 5.